Included here is one T cell receptor (beta chain) sequence, with context. There is no known antigen for this receptor. Within one base of it there is no much larger clone, and no base qualities were kept. The data were obtained in a study of blood T cells in healthy people across ages (dated by TCRdb to the mid-2010s). Context from the whole study: In model experiments, template switching captured about one uniquely barcoded TCR beta cDNA molecule for every two T cells. Using deep sequencing normalized with unique cDNA molecular identifiers, the study measured how TCR beta repertoire diversity changes with age. Donors were grouped into four age groups: young (average 16 years), middle-aged (roughly 40), aged (62) and long-lived (approximately 81). To avoid experimental bias, donors of different ages were distributed randomly across sequencing lanes. The study analyzed two additional independent replicas of 1 million unique cDNA reads from the same blood draw for two donors, one aged 18 to 29 and one aged 80 or older. Study-wide conclusions, independent of this receptor: Bulk unsorted PBMC profiling prevented conclusive comparison of naive and antigen-experienced compartments. Observed TCR beta diversity per million T cells fell roughly linearly with age, and a significant reduction was already apparent by age roughly 40. Donor CMV infection status was unknown, potentially confounding age-related changes in expanded clonotypes. The long-lived group showed more naive CD4+ T cells, fewer expanded clones and increased TCR diversity than the aged group, suggesting age selection. The percentage of naive T cells measured by flow cytometry correlated strongly with observed TCR beta diversity. Estimates of total diversity from one million sequenced T cells were regarded as lower bounds and underestimates.

The donors were about 40 Caucasian individuals from Russia, aged roughly 6 to 95 years, who were systemically healthy. Each donor gave 8 to 10 milliliters of peripheral blood, drawn into EDTA-treated Vacutainer tubes. Ficoll-Paque density-gradient centrifugation was used to isolate PBMCs, with at least 7 million per sample. Total RNA, at least 6 micrograms per sample, was extracted from PBMCs with Trizol reagent. The percentages of naive CD45RAhigh/CD27high T cells were determined by flow cytometry on a PBMC aliquot from every donor. CDR1 KGHDR and CDR2 SFDVKD are derived from the germline V gene. V was cut back by 7 bases and J by 3 bases, leaving a gap of 26 bases between them. CDR3 length: 18 amino acids, cysteine to phenylalanine. Only the CDR3 portion is preserved as DNA: 54 bases, with reading frame beginning at the first base. The library was generated by 5' RACE. These reads were obtained on an Illumina HiSeq 2500. A second PCR of about 6 to 11 cycles was run with a J-beta primer mix and a sample-barcoded 5' primer. A template-switch 5' adaptor carrying 12 random nucleotides introduced a unique molecular identifier onto each TCR beta cDNA molecule. Each sample yielded at least 2.5 million CDR3-containing paired-end reads. First-strand cDNA synthesis was performed from all RNA using the Mint cDNA synthesis kit, with priming by a TRBC-specific oligonucleotide. After uracil-DNA glycosylase treatment, a first 18-cycle PCR used universal primers M1SS and BC2_uni_R on all cDNA. The study's processing was this. For normalization, 1 million high-quality reads, each with a distinct molecular identifier, were randomly selected from each sample. Instead of being binned into consensus sequences, reads with shared molecular identifiers were discarded. MiTCR, set to a Q25 quality threshold and the strictest error-elimination algorithm, was used for CDR3 identification, clonotype clustering and error correction. Lower-bound total TCR beta diversity was estimated with a nonparametric unseen species model using Euler transformation. TCRdb's own reprocessing of the public reads used fastp at Q25 and MiXCR and kept productive beta chains. Rows merge per CDR3 protein into single entries with the most common DNA and genes. TCRdb, not the original authors, processed these V and J calls. The sample profile shows around 800,000 distinct CDR3 sequences; approximately 48% of them were found once. Roughly 19% of the sample is taken by the ten largest.

Recombination linked TRBV24-1 to TRBJ1-2; no D gene can be assigned with confidence. The sequence came from a man in his 60s in good health. Sequencing was performed on blood. CDR3 sequence: CATSLLGIRYTPYYGYTF. In nucleotide form, the sequence is TGTGCCACCAGCCTCTTGGGGATTAGGTATACTCCGTACTATGGCTACACCTTC.